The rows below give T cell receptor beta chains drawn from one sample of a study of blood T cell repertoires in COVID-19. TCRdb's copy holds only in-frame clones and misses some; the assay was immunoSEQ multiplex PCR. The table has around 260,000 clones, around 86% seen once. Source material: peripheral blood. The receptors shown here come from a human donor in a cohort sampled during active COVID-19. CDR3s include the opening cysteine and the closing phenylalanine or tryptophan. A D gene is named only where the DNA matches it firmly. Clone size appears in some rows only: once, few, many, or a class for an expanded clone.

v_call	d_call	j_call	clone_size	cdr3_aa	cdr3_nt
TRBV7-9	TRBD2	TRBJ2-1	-	CASSLVPASGYNEQFF	TGTGCCAGCAGCTTAGTGCCGGCTAGCGGCTACAATGAGCAGTTCTTC
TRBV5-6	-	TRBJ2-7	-	CASSSFYSIPPEQYF	TGTGCCAGCAGCTCTTTCTATTCTATCCCACCTGAGCAGTACTTC
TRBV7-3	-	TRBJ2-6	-	CASSPTTGANVLTF	TGTGCCAGCAGCCCTACTACGGGGGCCAACGTCCTGACTTTC
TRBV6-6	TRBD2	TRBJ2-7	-	CASRDTSGRIEQYF	TGTGCCAGCAGAGACACTAGCGGGCGTATCGAGCAGTACTTC
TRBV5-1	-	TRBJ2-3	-	CASRIAYKITDTQYF	TGCGCCAGCAGGATAGCCTATAAAATCACAGATACGCAGTATTTT
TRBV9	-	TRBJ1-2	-	CASSVLDSGTPNYGYTF	TGTGCCAGCAGCGTGCTGGACAGCGGTACCCCTAACTATGGCTACACCTTC
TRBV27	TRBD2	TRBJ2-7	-	CASSLFALTSGESYEQYF	TGTGCCAGCAGTTTATTCGCACTAACTAGCGGGGAATCCTACGAGCAGTACTTC
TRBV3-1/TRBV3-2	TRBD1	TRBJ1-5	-	CASGQGDNQPQHF	TGTGCCAGCGGACAGGGGGACAATCAGCCCCAGCATTTT
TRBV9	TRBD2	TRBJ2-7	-	CASSPSGTSGRTEQYF	TGTGCCAGCAGCCCATCCGGGACTAGCGGGAGAACCGAGCAGTACTTC
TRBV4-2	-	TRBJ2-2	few	CASNQDRNTGELFF	TGTGCCAGCAACCAGGACAGAAACACCGGGGAGCTGTTTTTT
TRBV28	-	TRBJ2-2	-	CASGRETGELFF	TGTGCCAGCGGGAGAGAGACCGGGGAGCTGTTTTTT
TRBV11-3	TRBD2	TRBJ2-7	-	CASSLDSAGEYEQYF	TGTGCCAGCAGCTTAGATTCAGCGGGAGAGTACGAGCAGTACTTC
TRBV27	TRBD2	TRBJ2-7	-	CASSLSSGDSYEQYF	TGTGCCAGCAGTTTATCTAGCGGGGATTCCTACGAGCAGTACTTC
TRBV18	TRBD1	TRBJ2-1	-	CASSSKQGAYNEQFF	TGTGCCAGCTCATCAAAGCAGGGGGCCTACAATGAGCAGTTCTTC
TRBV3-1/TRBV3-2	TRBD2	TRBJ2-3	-	CASSQDSSGRPSDTQYF	TGTGCCAGCAGCCAAGATTCTAGCGGGAGGCCATCAGATACGCAGTATTTT
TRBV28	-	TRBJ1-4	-	CASSLIGEKLFF	TGTGCCAGCAGTTTAATTGGCGAAAAACTGTTTTTT
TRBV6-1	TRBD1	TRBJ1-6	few	CASSEGTENNSPLHF	TGTGCCAGCAGTGAGGGGACAGAGAATAATTCACCCCTCCACTTT
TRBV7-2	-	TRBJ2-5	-	CASSSTEGGQETQYF	TGTGCCAGCAGCTCCACGGAGGGGGGGCAAGAGACCCAGTACTTC
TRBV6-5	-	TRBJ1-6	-	CASGELSSYNSPLHF	TGTGCCAGCGGAGAGCTGAGCTCCTATAATTCACCCCTCCACTTT
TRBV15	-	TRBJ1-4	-	CATSSRRQREKLFF	TGTGCCACCAGCAGCCGGAGACAGCGAGAAAAACTGTTTTTT